This TCR beta chain appears in the sequencing data of a study of shared clonotypes between healthy human individuals. Overall study results and limits: Naive subsets generally had larger estimated richness than memory subsets.

This clone was picked up a small number of times. Its antigen is unidentified. Replicate PCRs from sorted subsets contained approximately 220 ng DNA, which is around 30,000 T cell genomes. Per the authors' pipeline: Junction-only sequences without quality scores came from ImmunoSEQ, so filtering differed. The protocol was immunoSEQ multiplex PCR, while the TCRdb copy is restricted to in-frame clones and leaves out a portion. That table furnishes V, J and clone size, whereas the DNA furnished D and trimming. The data contain around 700,000 clones, around four fifths of them singletons. Trimming pared 6 bases from V and 3 bases from J, leaving 13 bases between. From germline, CDR1 is SGHRS and CDR2 YFSETQ. The length of the CDR3 is 14 residues.

The specimen sequenced was memory CD4+ T cells sorted from blood. Subset specified: CD45RA-negative fraction. The TCR comes from a woman in her thirties in good health. This sequence joins TRBV5-1 and TRBJ1-3; perhaps TRBD1 as D (5 bases). The CDR3 region has the DNA TGCGCCAGCAATCTGGGGGTCGATGGAAACACCATATATTTT. It specifies CASNLGVDGNTIYF.